A single sample gave rise to the 2 T cell receptor beta chains below, sequenced in a study of memory CD4+ T cells and cytomegalovirus serostatus. The sort gate was single viable CD3+CD4+CD8-CD45RO+ cells for memory CD4+ T cells. Libraries were prepared by immunoSEQ multiplex PCR; TCRdb keeps only in-frame clonotypes and omits some of them. The table records 56,000 or so clones, roughly 80% of them present only once. Sample: memory CD4+ T cells from blood. The receptors originated from an adult in good health and CMV-seronegative. Some clones in this sample may be carry-over from other donors' samples.

This clone came up a few times. V is TRBV30 and J is TRBJ2-1; TRBD1 is a possible D gene (7 bases). V lost 1 base, J lost 5 bases, and 15 bases lay in between. CDR1 is GTSNPN and CDR2 is SVGIG in the germline V gene (reference sequence). The CDR3 has 15 amino acids. As DNA, the CDR3 is TGTGCCTGGAGTGCTTGGCAGGGGGGTAACAATGAGCAGTTCTTC. This sequence encodes CAWSAWQGGNNEQFF.

The J gene is TRBJ2-5, the V gene TRBV19; TRBD2 is a possible D gene (6 bases). Germline V lookup: CDR1 LNHDA, CDR2 SQIVND (reference sequence). The V end lost 4 bases, the J end lost 0 bases, and 6 bases lay between the germline ends. The CDR3 is made up of 13 amino acids. The CDR3 spells CASSKRDQETQYF. As DNA, the CDR3 is TGTGCCAGTAGTAAGCGGGACCAAGAGACCCAGTACTTC.